This T cell receptor (beta chain) was obtained from a study of monozygotic twins with inflammatory bowel disease. A note on this clonotype: No antigen is known for it.

TCRdb reworked the 5' RACE reads into one entry per CDR3 protein, no DNA. Its listing shows 200,000 to 250,000 distinct CDR3 sequences. Sampling involved one blood draw (roughly 2.5 ml) for every donor. CDR1 is SGHVS and CDR2 is FNYEAQ in the germline V gene. The CDR3 extends over 16 amino acids. Overall study results and limits: Concordance status among twins (concordant versus discordant) showed no link to repertoire similarity, possibly from limited power.

The specimen was blood. The receptor was isolated from a human donor with ulcerative colitis or Crohn's disease, or a healthy co-twin of an affected twin (not recorded which). The chain recombines TRBV7-6 with TRBJ2-1. The CDR3 loop reads CASSSTDSTSYNEQFF. The variable domain in full, completed from reference TRBV7-6 and TRBJ2-1, reads GAGVSQSPRYKVTKRGQDVALRCDPISGHVSLYWYRQALGQGPEFLTYFNYEAQQDKSGLPNDRFSAERPEGSISTLTIQRTEQRDSAMYRCASSSTDSTSYNEQFFGPGTRLTVL.